Sequencing of this T cell receptor (beta chain) was carried out in a study of regulatory T cells in long-lasting Graves disease. Study background: Persistent Graves' disease required over 5 years of antithyroid drugs and positive TSH receptor antibodies.

Specified time point: persistent/refractory GD, antithyroid drugs over 5 years with positive TRAb. The authors made the TCR library using RNA they extracted from PBMCs. Graves' disease diagnosis used American Thyroid Association guidelines. Note on this clonotype: Its antigen is unidentified.

General study points: Having only a small sample size may have limited accuracy.

Arm-PCR with iRepertoire HTBI primers amplified the CDR3 regions for these TCR beta libraries. Via MiXCR, TCRdb re-called the multiplex PCR reads, giving one row per CDR3 protein. Of 310,000 or so distinct CDR3 sequences in the sample, 20% to 25% were seen once. CDR1 SQVTM and CDR2 ANQGSEA come from the germline V gene. Between the trimmed V and J ends, which lost 2 bases and 2 bases, there was a span of 10 bases. The CDR3 has 14 amino acids. This chain uses TRBV29-1 with TRBJ1-3; D gene uncertain. This TCR was recovered from a female donor with Graves disease. Here the sequenced sample was peripheral blood mononuclear cells (PBMCs), taken when the disease was refractory, from a patient treated with antithyroid drugs. The CDR3 spells CSVELPSTGNTIYF. DNA of the CDR3: TGCAGCGTTGAACTTCCATCAACTGGAAACACCATATATTTT.